Listed below are T cell receptor beta chains from one sample, sequenced in a study of shared clonotypes between healthy human individuals. The data were produced by immunoSEQ multiplex PCR, yet TCRdb's version contains in-frame clones alone and is incomplete. This repertoire shows around 2,000,000 clones, roughly 96% found once; its top ten account for 0.1% to 0.15%. Sequencing was performed on naive CD4+ T cells sorted from blood. All receptors come from a man between 18 and 29 years old in good health. Each CDR3 is given with its conserved first and last residue. A D gene is named only where the DNA matches it firmly. Some rows have no size entry. The others give once, few or many, or a class for an expanded clone.

j_gene | v_gene | abundance | d_gene | CDR3aa | CDR3nt
TRBJ2-1 | TRBV10-3 | - | TRBD2 | CAISTREGSYNEQFF | TGTGCCATCAGTACTCGGGAGGGGTCCTACAATGAGCAGTTCTTC
TRBJ1-6 | TRBV5-1 | - | TRBD1 | CASSPSTTGGGSPLHF | TGCGCCAGCAGCCCCTCGACGACAGGGGGCGGTTCACCCCTCCACTTT
TRBJ1-2 | TRBV18 | once | - | CASSLTGQDLYTF | TGTGCCAGCTCACTCACGGGGCAGGACCTCTACACCTTC
TRBJ2-1 | TRBV7-3 | - | - | CASAERQVANEQFF | TGTGCCAGCGCTGAGAGACAGGTCGCCAATGAGCAGTTCTTC
TRBJ2-5 | TRBV7-6 | - | - | CASTPGRQETQYF | TGTGCCAGTACTCCGGGACGGCAAGAGACCCAGTACTTC
TRBJ2-7 | TRBV6-1 | once | TRBD2 | CASRERAGGSSYEQYF | TGTGCCAGCAGAGAACGGGCGGGGGGGAGCTCCTACGAGCAGTACTTC
TRBJ2-6 | TRBV5-6 | - | - | CASSLGRFSGANVLTF | TGTGCCAGCAGCTTGGGGCGGTTCTCTGGGGCCAACGTCCTGACTTTC
TRBJ2-1 | TRBV30 | - | TRBD1 | CAWKVPGQSDFSSYNEQFF | TGTGCCTGGAAGGTCCCGGGACAGTCCGACTTTAGCTCCTACAATGAGCAGTTCTTC
TRBJ2-1 | TRBV30 | - | - | CAWSETVEQFF | TGTGCCTGGAGTGAGACAGTTGAGCAGTTCTTC
TRBJ2-7 | TRBV6-4 | - | TRBD2 | CASSDHGLAGGLEQYF | TGTGCCAGCAGTGACCACGGACTAGCGGGAGGGCTCGAGCAGTACTTC
TRBJ1-1 | TRBV6-6 | - | - | CASSVTMNTEAFF | TGTGCCAGCAGCGTTACAATGAACACTGAAGCTTTCTTT
TRBJ1-1 | TRBV30 | once | - | CAWSVGGLGRTEAFF | TGTGCCTGGAGTGTAGGGGGTTTGGGTCGGACTGAAGCTTTCTTT
TRBJ2-2 | TRBV18 | - | TRBD1 | CASSRLQGSAGELFF | TGTGCCAGCTCACGCCTACAGGGGTCCGCCGGGGAGCTGTTTTTT
TRBJ2-7 | TRBV29-1 | - | - | CSVEELDGGDYF | TGCAGCGTTGAAGAGTTAGACGGGGGCGACTACTTC
TRBJ1-1 | TRBV19 | - | - | CASSPVTANTEAFF | TGTGCCAGTAGTCCCGTGACAGCGAACACTGAAGCTTTCTTT
TRBJ1-4 | TRBV2 | once | - | CATGAGRANEKLFF | TGTGCCACGGGGGCGGGCAGGGCTAATGAAAAACTGTTTTTT
TRBJ2-5 | TRBV4-3 | - | TRBD1 | CASSQTGTAQETQYF | TGCGCCAGCAGCCAAACCGGGACAGCTCAAGAGACCCAGTACTTC
TRBJ1-4 | TRBV5-4 | - | - | CACGQGVNEKLFF | TGTGCCTGCGGCCAGGGCGTTAATGAAAAACTGTTTTTT
TRBJ1-2 | TRBV29-1 | few | - | CSDWTDYGYTF | TGCAGCGATTGGACAGACTATGGCTACACCTTC
TRBJ1-5 | TRBV7-2 | - | - | CASSFNSNQPQHF | TGTGCCAGCAGCTTCAACAGCAATCAGCCCCAGCATTTT
TRBJ1-1 | TRBV2 | - | TRBD1 | CAGQGQLNTEAFF | TGTGCCGGCCAGGGACAGTTGAACACTGAAGCTTTCTTT
TRBJ2-3 | TRBV9 | - | TRBD2 | CASSVGLAGGVGTDTQYF | TGTGCCAGCAGCGTAGGGCTAGCGGGGGGAGTAGGCACAGATACGCAGTATTTT
TRBJ2-7 | TRBV7-9 | - | - | CASSLSGRVFGEQYF | TGTGCCAGCAGCTTAAGTGGCAGAGTGTTCGGCGAGCAGTACTTC
TRBJ1-1 | TRBV15 | - | - | CATSRVDRDTEAFF | TGTGCCACCAGCAGAGTAGACCGGGACACTGAAGCTTTCTTT
TRBJ1-2 | TRBV18 | - | TRBD1 | CASSPQGAFGYGYTF | TGTGCCAGCTCGCCTCAGGGGGCGTTTGGGTATGGCTACACCTTC
TRBJ2-4 | TRBV9 | - | TRBD1 | CASSVGETGVAKNIQYF | TGTGCCAGCAGCGTAGGGGAGACAGGGGTAGCCAAAAACATTCAGTACTTC
TRBJ2-5 | TRBV29-1 | once | TRBD2 | CSATSGQETQYF | TGCAGCGCTACTAGCGGCCAAGAGACCCAGTACTTC
TRBJ2-7 | TRBV5-6 | - | - | CASSLDGGPHEQYF | TGTGCCAGCAGCTTGGACGGGGGGCCCCACGAGCAGTACTTC
TRBJ2-1 | TRBV11-2 | - | - | CASSPGVASYNEQFF | TGTGCCAGCAGCCCTGGGGTGGCCTCCTACAATGAGCAGTTCTTC
TRBJ1-1 | TRBV18 | - | TRBD1 | CASSPTPGQGVEAFF | TGTGCCAGCTCACCAACCCCGGGACAGGGGGTTGAAGCTTTCTTT
TRBJ1-4 | TRBV30 | once | TRBD1 | CAWSLTGSASGKLFF | TGTGCCTGGAGTTTGACAGGGTCTGCAAGTGGAAAACTGTTTTTT
TRBJ1-1 | TRBV9 | once | - | CASSADRENTEAFF | TGTGCCAGCAGCGCCGACAGAGAGAACACTGAAGCTTTCTTT
TRBJ1-5 | TRBV30 | - | - | CAWSGAVSNQPQHF | TGTGCCTGGAGTGGGGCGGTTAGCAATCAGCCCCAGCATTTT
TRBJ2-7 | TRBV6-5 | - | - | CASSYSTDPTYEQYF | TGTGCCAGCAGTTACTCGACAGACCCAACCTACGAGCAGTACTTC
TRBJ2-7 | TRBV28 | - | - | CASSPRGQGRSYEQYF | TGTGCCAGCAGCCCCCGGGGGCAAGGGCGCTCCTACGAGCAGTACTTC
TRBJ2-5 | TRBV21-1 | - | - | CASSDPGEYQETQYF | TGTGCCAGCAGCGACCCGGGAGAGTACCAAGAGACCCAGTACTTC
TRBJ1-1 | TRBV2 | - | TRBD1 | CASSESRTGGTRQAEAFF | TGTGCCAGCAGTGAATCCCGGACAGGGGGCACCCGGCAGGCTGAAGCTTTCTTT
TRBJ1-5 | TRBV19 | - | TRBD1 | CASSAGGQALYSNQPQHF | TGTGCCAGTAGTGCTGGAGGACAGGCCCTCTATAGCAATCAGCCCCAGCATTTT
TRBJ2-3 | TRBV7-2 | once | TRBD2 | CASSLAGSTDTQYF | TGTGCCAGCAGCCTAGCGGGCTCCACAGATACGCAGTATTTT
TRBJ1-1 | TRBV5-1 | - | - | CASRGSRNTEAFF | TGCGCCAGCAGAGGTTCCAGGAACACTGAAGCTTTCTTT
TRBJ2-3 | TRBV9 | - | - | CASSVGTSTDTQYF | TGTGCCAGCAGCGTGGGCACTAGCACAGATACGCAGTATTTT